Below are 25 T cell receptor beta chains sequenced from a single sample in a study of beta chain features in type 1 diabetes. Study-wide points: Patients with Type 1 diabetes showed moderately but significantly shorter TCRB CDR3s in all four CD4+ subsets.

These TCRs' antigens remain unknown. Reverse transcribing all isolated RNA meant expressed TCRB transcripts were sequenced. Sequencing used immunoSEQ multiplex PCR; TCRdb keeps in-frame clones, though not all of them. The data contain approximately 170,000 clones, over 6% of them singletons. Sample: central memory CD4+ T cells from blood. The receptor source for this set is a man between 18 and 35 years old with type 1 diabetes.

Only a few counts were recorded for this clone. This rearrangement joins TRBV2 to TRBJ2-1, with D unresolved. Germline CDR1 is SNHLY and CDR2 is FYNNEI. The length of the CDR3 is 11 residues. The V end was cut by 8 bases, the J end by 3 bases, with 5 bases between. The CDR3 DNA is TGTGCCAGCGGAGACTACAATGAGCAGTTCTTC. Protein: CASGDYNEQFF.

The chain couples TRBV4-3 to TRBJ1-2; D might be TRBD1 (5 bases). V was shortened by 5 bases and J by 1 base, with 14 bases between the two germline ends. The CDR3 length is 15 residues. The germline V gene encodes CDR1 LGHNA and CDR2 YSLEER. CDR3 sequence (DNA): TGCGCCAGCAGCTACGGGCGGGGGGATAACTATGGCTACACCTTC. Amino acid sequence: CASSYGRGDNYGYTF.

The V call is TRBV6-4, the J call TRBJ2-5; tentatively, D is TRBD1 (5 bases). The CDR3 is made up of 13 amino acids. V lost 5 bases, J lost 4 bases, and 11 bases lay in between. CDR1 is MRHNA, CDR2 SNTAGT, per germline. CDR3 residues: CASSQGPRETQYF. DNA for the CDR3: TGTGCCAGCAGTCAGGGTCCCCGAGAGACCCAGTACTTC.

This clone has a handful of counts. The chain carries TRBV5-1 and TRBJ2-1, with D possibly TRBD2 on 6 matching bases. The CDR3 has 14 residues. The ends were cut back, 7 bases at V and 4 bases at J, with 15 bases in the middle. The germline CDR1 and CDR2 sequences are SGHRS and YFSETQ. The CDR3: CASYASGQYNEQFF. The CDR3 DNA follows: TGCGCCAGCTATGCCAGCGGGCAATACAATGAGCAGTTCTTC.

V gene TRBV6-5 combines with J gene TRBJ1-2; no firm D call. This CDR3 has 16 amino acids. Germline CDR1 is MNHEY and CDR2 is SVGAGI. Trimming stripped 4 bases from V and 5 bases from J, with 20 bases between. CDR3 amino acids: CASSSPSSGRSYGYTF. The CDR3 DNA follows: TGTGCCAGCAGTTCCCCCTCGTCAGGTCGCAGTTATGGCTACACCTTC.

This clone was found a few times. The chain employs TRBV6-7 and TRBJ2-7; 7 bases match TRBD1. TRBV6-7 carries the ORF label, with uncertain function. The CDR3 length is 16 residues. Losses at the gene ends were 0 bases for V and 2 bases for J; bases not matched to a gene: 7. This chain's CDR3 is CASSYSTQGVPYEQYF. The CDR3 coding sequence is TGTGCCAGCAGTTACTCGACGCAGGGGGTGCCCTACGAGCAGTACTTC.

The chain combines TRBV9 with TRBJ2-7, with D possibly being TRBD1 (5 bases). The V gene lost 0 bases and the J gene lost 3 bases, with 10 bases spanning the gap. CDR1 SGDLS and CDR2 YYNGEE come from the germline V gene. This CDR3 has 14 residues. The DNA of the CDR3 is TGTGCCAGCAGCGTAGCTAGTCAGGGCTACGAGCAGTACTTC. Protein sequence: CASSVASQGYEQYF.

The chain links TRBV9 to TRBJ1-1; D unclear. In germline, CDR1 is SGDLS, CDR2 YYNGEE. This CDR3 has 14 residues. V shed 7 bases and J shed 1 base, with 14 bases lying between them. CDR3 nucleotides: TGTGCCAGCGGGCCTGGACGGGAGAACACTGAAGCTTTCTTT. Its protein product is CASGPGRENTEAFF.

V and J are TRBV10-2 and TRBJ2-3; TRBD2 agrees at 10 bases. The V and J ends lost 6 bases and 9 bases, in that order; junction bases with no gene match: 6. The CDR3 spans 13 residues. Germline V gene sequence: CDR1 WSHSY, CDR2 SAAADI. The CDR3: CASSSGGAQTQYF. The CDR3 nucleotides read TGCGCCAGCAGCAGCGGGGGGGCTCAGACGCAGTATTTT.

This clone has just a few counts. The chain joins TRBV14 to TRBJ1-6; TRBD1 is a possible D gene (6 bases). This CDR3 has 14 residues. CDR1 is SGHDN, CDR2 FVKESK, per germline. Trimming cost V 3 bases and J 7 bases, with 10 bases left between them. For the CDR3, the DNA is TGTGCCAGCAGCCAGGACAGACAGAATTCACCCCTCCACTTT. Its protein product is CASSQDRQNSPLHF.

The rearrangement links TRBV28 to TRBJ1-5; D is possibly TRBD1 (6 bases). CDR3 length equals 16 residues. Germline-derived CDR1 and CDR2 are MDHEN and SYDVKM. Trimming stripped 4 bases from V and 5 bases from J, with 18 bases between. CDR3 coding DNA: TGTGCCAGCAGTTATCAGGGGCTGGGCGATCATCAGCCCCAGCATTTT. This encodes CASSYQGLGDHQPQHF. Variable domain in full (rest from reference TRBV28 and TRBJ1-5): DVKVTQSSRYLVKRTGEKVFLECVQDMDHENMFWYRQDPGLGLRLIYFSYDVKMKEKGDIPEGYSVSREKKERFSLILESASTNQTSMYLCASSYQGLGDHQPQHFGDGTRLSIL.

The genes are TRBV27 and TRBJ1-1, with 7 bases identical to TRBD1. This CDR3 is 12 amino acids long. With V trimmed by 9 bases and J by 4 bases, 5 bases remained unmatched. Germline V gene data show CDR1 as MNHEY and CDR2 as SMNVEV (reference sequence). CDR3 loop: CASVGQFTEAFF. CDR3 sequence (DNA): TGTGCCAGTGTGGGACAGTTCACTGAAGCTTTCTTT.

The gene calls are TRBV6-5 and TRBJ1-1; no clear D gene. Germline loops: CDR1 MNHEY, CDR2 SVGAGI. V lost 2 bases, J lost 7 bases, and 8 bases lay in between. The CDR3 consists of 12 residues. The CDR3 reads CASSYSGSEAFF. The DNA of the CDR3 is TGTGCCAGCAGTTACAGCGGCAGTGAAGCTTTCTTT.

This chain joins TRBV7-9 and TRBJ2-5, with TRBD2 matching 9 bases. In germline, CDR1 is SEHNR, CDR2 FQNEAQ (reference sequence). Unmatched junction bases numbered 2, after V lost 8 bases and J lost 4 bases. The CDR3 length is 12 residues. The CDR3 DNA follows: TGTGCCAGCGCAGCGGGAGGAGAGACCCAGTACTTC. Translated, it gives CASAAGGETQYF.

V and J are TRBV2 and TRBJ2-5; D may be TRBD1 (5 bases). CDR1 SNHLY and CDR2 FYNNEI come from the germline V gene. V lost 5 bases and J 1 base, leaving 11 bases between the germline ends. CDR3 size: 14 residues. The CDR3 bases are TGTGCCAGCAGTCCTATGACAGTCCAAGAGACCCAGTACTTC. This translates into CASSPMTVQETQYF.

The table lists this clone with a few counts. The chain carries TRBV19 and TRBJ2-7; the D gene is possibly TRBD2 (6 bases). The CDR3 covers 14 residues. Per the germline V gene, CDR1 is LNHDA and CDR2 is SQIVND (reference sequence). V gave up 5 bases and J gave up 6 bases, with 17 bases separating them. The CDR3 sequence: CASSPAGSWFEQYF. The CDR3 DNA reads TGTGCCAGTAGTCCAGCCGGGAGTTGGTTCGAGCAGTACTTC.

The sample holds a few counts of this clone. The J gene is TRBJ1-2, the V gene TRBV12-2; no DNA check was done on the table's D call, TRBD1. TRBV12-2 represents a pseudogene. CDR3 length: 15 residues. CDR3 region: CASRLGTGGRYGYTF. Written as DNA, the CDR3 is TGTGCAAGTCGCTTGGGGACAGGGGGCAGGTATGGCTACACCTTC.

J is TRBJ2-1 and V is TRBV7-9; a weak D match, TRBD1 (6 bases). V was cut by 4 bases and J by 4 bases, with 8 bases left in between. Germline CDR1 is SEHNR and CDR2 is FQNEAQ (reference sequence). The CDR3 runs to 13 residues. The CDR3 region is CASSSQGYNEQFF. CDR3 nucleotide sequence: TGTGCCAGCAGCTCCCAGGGGTACAATGAGCAGTTCTTC.

J is TRBJ1-5 and V is TRBV25-1, with 8 nucleotides matching TRBD1. The germline gives CDR1 MGHDK, CDR2 SYGVNS. V lost 3 bases, J lost 1 base, and 5 bases stayed unmatched. CDR3 size: 16 residues. The CDR3 bases are TGTGCCAGCAGTGACCCAAGACAGGGGAGCAATCAGCCCCAGCATTTT. Encoded protein: CASSDPRQGSNQPQHF.

There are a few counts of this clone. This sequence joins TRBV29-1 and TRBJ2-5; weak D call: TRBD2 (6 bases). Germline lookup yields CDR1 SQVTM and CDR2 ANQGSEA. Trimming pared 1 base from V and 1 base from J, leaving 16 bases between. The CDR3 extends over 16 amino acids. CDR3: CSVEGKAGTFQETQYF. CDR3 coding DNA: TGCAGCGTTGAAGGGAAAGCCGGGACTTTCCAAGAGACCCAGTACTTC.

This clone was detected only a few times. The gene calls are TRBV5-6 and TRBJ2-2; the match to TRBD1 covers 7 bases. The germline CDR1 and CDR2 sequences are SGHDT and YYEEEE. There are 14 residues in the CDR3. The J segment lost 6 bases and the V segment lost 7 bases, leaving 9 bases of the junction unmatched. The CDR3 here is CASLGRQGAGELFF. CDR3 coding DNA: TGTGCCAGCCTCGGACGACAGGGCGCCGGGGAGCTGTTTTTT.

This clone has at least ten counts. The chain carries TRBV21-1 and TRBJ1-6. TRBV21-1 is a pseudogene segment. This CDR3 spans 15 amino acids. The CDR3 DNA reads TGTGCCAGCACAATCACGCCGGGGATTACCTCACCCCTCCACTTT. This translates into CASTITPGITSPLHF.

The genes are TRBV6-1 and TRBJ2-7, with 8 bases aligning to TRBD2. In germline, CDR1 is MNHNS, CDR2 SASEGT. The V and J ends lost 0 bases and 3 bases, in that order; junction bases with no gene match: 1. The CDR3 totals 14 residues. The CDR3 spells CASSEASGGYEQYF. The CDR3 DNA follows: TGTGCCAGCAGTGAAGCCAGCGGGGGCTACGAGCAGTACTTC.

This clone was recorded a few times. The V and J genes are TRBV11-3 and TRBJ2-2; TRBD1 agrees at 9 bases. The junction had 4 bases not matched to a gene; V was cut back by 5 bases and J by 3 bases. CDR1 and CDR2 from the germline V gene are SGHNT and YENEEA. The CDR3 spans 15 residues. DNA of the CDR3: TGTGCCAGCAGCCTTGGACAGGGGTACACCGGGGAGCTGTTTTTT. Protein sequence: CASSLGQGYTGELFF.

This clone appeared a few times. The chain couples TRBV19 to TRBJ1-5; no definite D call. Germline V lookup: CDR1 LNHDA, CDR2 SQIVND (reference sequence). V dropped 0 bases and J dropped 6 bases, with 6 bases sitting between them. This CDR3 contains 13 residues. CDR3 in amino acids: CASSIDRVQPQHF. CDR3 coding DNA: TGTGCCAGTAGTATAGATCGAGTTCAGCCCCAGCATTTT.